These 20 T cell receptor beta chains originate from one sample sequenced in a study of human T cells and chemical hapten exposure. In TCRdb, the 5' RACE reads were re-called with MiXCR into one record per CDR3 protein. This table holds 130,000 or so distinct CDR3 sequences, 4.1% found once. Blood, whole and unfractionated, served as the source for total RNA extraction. The receptors originated from a female donor in good health.

This clonotype was observed a handful of times. The rearrangement joins TRBV20-1 to TRBJ2-7; 13 bases fit TRBD2. CDR1 and CDR2 from the germline V gene are DFQATT and SNEGSKA (reference sequence). The CDR3 covers 17 residues. The trim removed 3 bases at V and 2 bases at J, leaving 10 bases unmatched. CDR3 region: CSASDRGTSGVTYEQYF. In nucleotides, the CDR3 is TGCAGTGCTAGCGACAGAGGGACTAGCGGGGTAACCTACGAGCAGTACTTC.

This clonotype was seen repeatedly, ten times or more. The J gene is TRBJ2-4, the V gene TRBV12-3 or TRBV12-4; D is possibly TRBD1 (5 bases). V lost 5 bases and J 1 base, leaving 18 bases between the germline ends. CDR3 length: 17 amino acids. DNA of the CDR3: TGTGCCAGCAGTCCCGTACAGGCCCCAGGGGCCAAAAACATTCAGTACTTC. This codes for CASSPVQAPGAKNIQYF.

This clonotype was observed many times. The CDR3 DNA follows: TGTGCCAGCAGTGATAGAGCCTTCCAGGGGTTGGCTGAAGCTTTCTTT. Translation: CASSDRAFQGLAEAFF. The genes are TRBV6-1 and TRBJ1-1; D may be TRBD1 (6 bases). The CDR3 loop spans 16 amino acids. Germline V gene lookup returns CDR1 MNHNS and CDR2 SASEGT. V gave up 3 bases and J gave up 6 bases, with 20 bases separating them.

This clonotype was observed many times. The V and J genes are TRBV5-1 and TRBJ1-4; 9 nucleotides line up with TRBD1. The J segment lost 7 bases and the V segment lost 4 bases, leaving 8 bases of the junction unmatched. In germline, CDR1 is SGHRS, CDR2 YFSETQ. There are 15 residues in the CDR3. Here the CDR3 reads CASSDPQGASEKLFF. DNA for the CDR3: TGCGCCAGCAGCGATCCACAGGGGGCAAGTGAAAAACTGTTTTTT.

This clonotype was detected a few times. The chain employs TRBV2 and TRBJ2-7; unclear D gene. Per the germline V gene, CDR1 is SNHLY and CDR2 is FYNNEI. Trimming took off 5 bases at V and 6 bases at J, with 11 bases between the two ends. The CDR3 contains 12 residues. CDR3 residues: CASSTSRFEQYF. CDR3 nucleotides: TGTGCCAGCAGTACTTCTCGTTTCGAGCAGTACTTC.

This clonotype occurred once. A read error is possible here, since a much larger clone lies one base away. This chain connects TRBV29-1 to TRBJ2-7; TRBD1 agrees at 7 bases. V trimming: 7 bases; J trimming: 7 bases; junction bases outside the gene matches: 4. Germline loops: CDR1 SQVTM, CDR2 ANQGSEA. This CDR3 comprises 10 residues. The CDR3 bases are TGCAGCGCTGAGACAGGGGAGCAGTACTTC. Translation: CSAETGEQYF.

This clonotype was detected many times. This rearrangement joins TRBV11-2 to TRBJ2-7; 10 nucleotides line up with TRBD1. Unmatched junction bases numbered 13, after V lost 3 bases and J lost 5 bases. The germline CDR1 and CDR2 sequences are SGHAT and FQNNGV. This CDR3 is built from 17 residues. DNA of the CDR3: TGTGCCAGCAGCTTCAACTGGGGCCGGGACAGGGGCAACGAGCAGTACTTC. Encoded protein: CASSFNWGRDRGNEQYF.

This rearrangement joins TRBV12-3 or TRBV12-4 to TRBJ2-2; D not certain. Trimming took off 5 bases at V and 5 bases at J, with 21 bases between the two ends. The CDR3 is 17 amino acids. The CDR3 coding sequence is TGTGCCAGCAGTCCCACCTCAGGTGTGACTCTTACCGGGGAGCTGTTTTTT. Translated, it gives CASSPTSGVTLTGELFF.

This clonotype was recorded many times. The V call is TRBV28, the J call TRBJ1-2, with 7 bases fitting TRBD1. V lost 7 bases and J lost 4; bases outside the gene matches: 9. This CDR3 is built from 14 residues. Germline CDR1 and CDR2: MDHEN and SYDVKM. CDR3 in amino acids: CASISGGRSYGYTF. CDR3 nucleotide sequence: TGTGCCAGCATATCAGGGGGACGTAGCTATGGCTACACCTTC.

With regard to this clonotype: A much bigger clone sits one base away, suggesting this may be a read error. CDR3 nucleotides: TGCGCCAGCAGCCAAAGGGACGGGCTCGCGAGGACCCAGGACTTC. It yields the protein CASSQRDGLARTQDF. This sequence joins TRBV4-3 and TRBJ2-5, with D perhaps given as TRBD1 or TRBD2 (5 bases each). CDR1 and CDR2 from the germline V gene are LGHNA and YSLEER. This CDR3 contains 15 residues.

This clonotype showed up many times. The V gene is TRBV28, the J gene TRBJ2-5, with D possibly TRBD1 on 5 matching bases. Per germline, CDR1 MDHEN and CDR2 SYDVKM. The V end was cut by 5 bases, the J end by 2 bases, with 18 bases between. CDR3 size: 16 residues. CDR3 sequence (DNA): TGTGCCAGCAGTCGAATTAGTAAACGACAGCAAGAGACCCAGTACTTC. This encodes CASSRISKRQQETQYF.

This clonotype was recorded many times. The CDR3 reads CASSFEGHGTYEQYF. Written as DNA, the CDR3 is TGTGCCAGCAGTTTTGAGGGCCACGGTACCTACGAGCAGTACTTC. The chain is built from TRBV27 and TRBJ2-7; the D gene is possibly TRBD2 (5 bases). Germline lookup yields CDR1 MNHEY and CDR2 SMNVEV (reference sequence). This CDR3 is 15 amino acids long. Trimming shortened V by 3 bases and J by 2 bases, and 14 bases separated the two germline ends.

This clonotype showed up many times. This chain uses TRBV7-2 with TRBJ1-1; no clear D. Germline CDR1 and CDR2: SGHTA and FQGNSA. The CDR3 spans 11 residues. Trimming pared 2 bases from V and 7 bases from J, leaving 5 bases between. The DNA for the CDR3 is TGTGCCAGCAGCTTAAAAGGTGAAGCTTTCTTT. This encodes CASSLKGEAFF.

The rearrangement links TRBV7-2 to TRBJ2-2; TRBD2 matches 10 bases. Germline V gene data show CDR1 as SGHTA and CDR2 as FQGNSA. Losses at the gene ends were 1 base for V and 5 bases for J; bases not matched to a gene: 7. The CDR3 is made up of 17 amino acids. CDR3 DNA: TGTGCCAGCAGCTTAGTCTTGATAGCGGGGGGTACCGGGGAGCTGTTTTTT. Its translation: CASSLVLIAGGTGELFF.

This clonotype was seen ten or more times. V is TRBV20-1 and J is TRBJ2-3; TRBD2 matches 8 bases. The trim removed 5 bases at V and 2 bases at J, leaving 9 bases unmatched. The CDR3 loop spans 15 amino acids. The germline gives CDR1 DFQATT, CDR2 SNEGSKA (reference sequence). The CDR3 DNA is TGCAGTGCTGTCGGGGGGGGGGCCAACACAGATACGCAGTATTTT. Protein sequence: CSAVGGGANTDTQYF.

This clonotype has ten or more counts. The gene calls are TRBV7-2 and TRBJ2-1; the match to TRBD2 covers 8 bases. The CDR3 totals 15 residues. Germline V gene lookup returns CDR1 SGHTA and CDR2 FQGNSA. The V segment lost 8 bases and the J segment 0 bases; nucleotides outside the gene matches: 6. CDR3 protein: CASHLGGASYNEQFF. The DNA for the CDR3 is TGTGCCAGCCATCTCGGGGGGGCCTCCTACAATGAGCAGTTCTTC.

This clonotype was seen many times. The CDR3 region is CSVEDWDRDLMNTEAFF. As DNA, the CDR3 is TGCAGCGTTGAAGATTGGGACAGAGACCTCATGAACACTGAAGCTTTCTTT. The V call is TRBV29-1, the J call TRBJ1-1; 7 bases fit TRBD1. The CDR3 loop spans 17 amino acids. CDR1 is SQVTM and CDR2 is ANQGSEA in the germline V gene. Trimming took 0 bases from V and 0 from J; bases not matched to a gene: 10. The complete variable domain, with remaining parts taken from reference TRBV29-1 and TRBJ1-1, reads SAVISQKPSRDICQRGTSLTIQCQVDSQVTMMFWYRQQPGQSLTLIATANQGSEATYESGFVIDKFPISRPNLTFSTLTVSNMSPEDSSIYLCSVEDWDRDLMNTEAFFGQGTRLTVV.

This clonotype was counted ten times or more. The chain carries TRBV29-1 and TRBJ2-5; perhaps D is TRBD1 or TRBD2 (5 bases each). The CDR3 length is 13 residues. Trimming removed 8 bases from V and 5 bases from J, with 18 bases in between. Germline V gene sequence: CDR1 SQVTM, CDR2 ANQGSEA. The CDR3 DNA is TGCAGCTCTTATCCCTCGGGGCGCGAGACCCAGTACTTC. Translating gives CSSYPSGRETQYF.

This clonotype was seen at least ten times. The CDR3 DNA reads as TGCGCCAGCAGCTTGGTGACAGGATCCTACGAGCAGTACTTC. Its translation: CASSLVTGSYEQYF. The chain employs TRBV5-1 and TRBJ2-7; D may be TRBD1 (6 bases). Germline assignment: CDR1 SGHRS and CDR2 YFSETQ. The CDR3 covers 14 residues. V was trimmed by 0 bases and J by 1 base, leaving 8 bases between them. The whole variable domain, filled in from reference TRBV5-1 and TRBJ2-7, reads KAGVTQTPRYLIKTRGQQVTLSCSPISGHRSVSWYQQTPGQGLQFLFEYFSETQRNKGNFPGRFSGRQFSNSRSEMNVSTLELGDSALYLCASSLVTGSYEQYFGPGTRLTVT.

This clonotype was seen many times. The chain combines TRBV28 with TRBJ2-5; 8 positions agree with TRBD2. The germline V gene has CDR1 MDHEN and CDR2 SYDVKM. The CDR3 is made up of 15 amino acids. Trimming removed 3 bases from V and 5 bases from J; junction bases left unmatched: 8. CDR3 nucleotide sequence: TGTGCCAGCAGTTTTGGCGGGGGGACCCCGGAGACCCAGTACTTC. Translation gives CASSFGGGTPETQYF.